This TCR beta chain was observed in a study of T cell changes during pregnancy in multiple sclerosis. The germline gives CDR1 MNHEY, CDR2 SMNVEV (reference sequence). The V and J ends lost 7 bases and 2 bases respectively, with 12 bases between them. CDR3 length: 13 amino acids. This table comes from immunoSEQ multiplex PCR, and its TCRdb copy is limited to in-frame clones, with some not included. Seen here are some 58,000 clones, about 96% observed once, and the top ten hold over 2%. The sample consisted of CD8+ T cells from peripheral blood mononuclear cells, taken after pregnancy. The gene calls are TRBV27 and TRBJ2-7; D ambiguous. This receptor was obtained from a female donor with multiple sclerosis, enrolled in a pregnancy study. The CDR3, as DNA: TGTGCCAGCACGCAACATCCCACCTACGAGCAGTACTTC. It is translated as CASTQHPTYEQYF.